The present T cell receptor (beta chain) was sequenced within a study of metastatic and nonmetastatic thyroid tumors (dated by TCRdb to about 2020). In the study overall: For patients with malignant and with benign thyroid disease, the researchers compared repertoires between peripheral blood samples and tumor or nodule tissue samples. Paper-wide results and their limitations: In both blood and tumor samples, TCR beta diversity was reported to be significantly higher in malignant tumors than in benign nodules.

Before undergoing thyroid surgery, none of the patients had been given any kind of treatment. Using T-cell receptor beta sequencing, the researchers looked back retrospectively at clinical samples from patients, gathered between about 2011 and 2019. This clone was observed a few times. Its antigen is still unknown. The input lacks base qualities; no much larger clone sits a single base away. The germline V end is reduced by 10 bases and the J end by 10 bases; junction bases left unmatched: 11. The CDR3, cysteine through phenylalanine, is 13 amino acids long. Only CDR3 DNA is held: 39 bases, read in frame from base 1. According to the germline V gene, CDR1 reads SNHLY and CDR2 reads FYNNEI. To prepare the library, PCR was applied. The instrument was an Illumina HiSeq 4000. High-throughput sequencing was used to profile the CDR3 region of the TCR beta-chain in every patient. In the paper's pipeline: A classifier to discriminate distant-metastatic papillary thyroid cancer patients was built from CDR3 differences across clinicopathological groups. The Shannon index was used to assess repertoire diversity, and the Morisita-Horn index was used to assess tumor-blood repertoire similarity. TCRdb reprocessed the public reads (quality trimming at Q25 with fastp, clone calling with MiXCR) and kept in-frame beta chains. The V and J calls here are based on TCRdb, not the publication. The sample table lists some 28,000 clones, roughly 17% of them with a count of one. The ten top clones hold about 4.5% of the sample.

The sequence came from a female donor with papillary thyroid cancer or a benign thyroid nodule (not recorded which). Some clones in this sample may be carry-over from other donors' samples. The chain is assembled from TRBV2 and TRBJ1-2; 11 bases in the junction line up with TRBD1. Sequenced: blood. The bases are TGTGCCAACAGACTCGGGACAGGGGGGGTCTACACCTTC. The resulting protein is CANRLGTGGVYTF.